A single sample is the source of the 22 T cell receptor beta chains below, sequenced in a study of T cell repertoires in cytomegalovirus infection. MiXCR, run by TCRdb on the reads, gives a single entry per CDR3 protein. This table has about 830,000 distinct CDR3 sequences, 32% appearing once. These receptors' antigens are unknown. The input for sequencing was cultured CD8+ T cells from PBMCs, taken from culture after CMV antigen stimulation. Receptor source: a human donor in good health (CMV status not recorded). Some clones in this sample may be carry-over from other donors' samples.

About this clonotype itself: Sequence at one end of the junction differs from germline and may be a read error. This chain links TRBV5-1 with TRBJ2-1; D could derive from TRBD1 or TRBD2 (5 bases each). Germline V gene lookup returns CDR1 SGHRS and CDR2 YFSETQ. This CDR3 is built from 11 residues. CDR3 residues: CASSRGGEEIF. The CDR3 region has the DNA TGCGCCAGCAGCCGTGGGGGTGAGGAGATCTTC.

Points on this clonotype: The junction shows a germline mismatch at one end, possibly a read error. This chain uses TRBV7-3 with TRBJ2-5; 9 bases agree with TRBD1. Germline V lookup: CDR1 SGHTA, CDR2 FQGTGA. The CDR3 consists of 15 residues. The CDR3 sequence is CASSPPDRGPEIQYF. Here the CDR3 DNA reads TGTGCCAGCAGCCCCCCGGACAGGGGCCCGGAGATCCAGTACTTC.

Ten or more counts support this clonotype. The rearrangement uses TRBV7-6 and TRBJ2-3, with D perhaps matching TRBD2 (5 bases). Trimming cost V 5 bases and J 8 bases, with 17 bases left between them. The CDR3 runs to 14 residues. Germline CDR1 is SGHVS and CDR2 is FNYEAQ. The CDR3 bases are TGTGCCAGCAGCCCACCGGGGTACCCCGCTACGCAGTATTTT. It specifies CASSPPGYPATQYF.

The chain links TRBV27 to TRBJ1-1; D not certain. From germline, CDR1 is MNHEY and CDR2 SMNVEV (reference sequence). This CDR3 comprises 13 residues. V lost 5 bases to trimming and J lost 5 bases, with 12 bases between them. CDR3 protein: CASSNSFWTEAFF. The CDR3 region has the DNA TGTGCCAGCAGTAACTCCTTTTGGACTGAAGCTTTCTTT.

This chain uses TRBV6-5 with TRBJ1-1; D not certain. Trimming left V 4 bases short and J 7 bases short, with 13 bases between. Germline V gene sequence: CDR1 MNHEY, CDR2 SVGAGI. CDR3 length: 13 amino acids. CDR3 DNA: TGTGCCAGCAGTTTAACCGGACGGGGTGAAGCTTTCTTT. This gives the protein CASSLTGRGEAFF.

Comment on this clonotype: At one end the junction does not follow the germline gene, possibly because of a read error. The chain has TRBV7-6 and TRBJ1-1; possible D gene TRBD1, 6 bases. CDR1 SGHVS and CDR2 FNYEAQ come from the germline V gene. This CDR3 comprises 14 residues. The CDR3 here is CVSSTTGLNTEAFF. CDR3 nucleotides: TGTGTCAGCAGCACAACAGGGCTGAACACTGAAGCTTTCTTT.

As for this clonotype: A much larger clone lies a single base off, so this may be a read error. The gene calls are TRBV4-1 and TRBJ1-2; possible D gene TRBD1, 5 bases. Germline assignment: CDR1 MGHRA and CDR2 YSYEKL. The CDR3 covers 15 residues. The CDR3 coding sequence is TGCGCCAGCAGCCAAGTGAGTGGGGGAAACTATAGCTACACCTTC. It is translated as CASSQVSGGNYSYTF.

The CDR3 DNA reads TGTGCCAGCAGCGGGGCCGACAGACACAATGAGCAGTTCTTC. It translates to CASSGADRHNEQFF. V usage is TRBV7-3 and J usage is TRBJ2-1; possibly TRBD1 for D (5 bases). Germline lookup yields CDR1 SGHTA and CDR2 FQGTGA. This CDR3 has 14 residues. Trimming cost V 5 bases and J 5 bases, with 13 bases left between them. The full variable domain, rest sourced from reference TRBV7-3 and TRBJ2-1, is GAGVSQTPSNKVTEKGKYVELRCDPISGHTALYWYRQSLGQGPEFLIYFQGTGAADDSGLPNDRFFAVRPEGSVSTLKIQRTERGDSAVYLCASSGADRHNEQFFGPGTRLTVL.

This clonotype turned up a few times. The CDR3 spells CAISSRDRGPEKLFF. The CDR3 DNA reads as TGTGCCATCAGTTCCAGGGACAGGGGGCCAGAAAAACTGTTTTTT. The chain employs TRBV10-3 and TRBJ1-4, with 12 bases identical to TRBD1. With V trimmed by 5 bases and J by 8 bases, 6 bases remained unmatched. The V gene's germline CDR1 is ENHRY and CDR2 SYGVKD. The length of the CDR3 is 15 residues.

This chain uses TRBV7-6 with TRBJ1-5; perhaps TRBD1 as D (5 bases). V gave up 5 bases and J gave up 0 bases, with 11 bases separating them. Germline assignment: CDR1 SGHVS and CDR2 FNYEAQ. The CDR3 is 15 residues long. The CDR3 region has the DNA TGTGCCAGCAGCCTGGACAACAATAGCAATCAGCCCCAGCATTTT. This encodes CASSLDNNSNQPQHF.

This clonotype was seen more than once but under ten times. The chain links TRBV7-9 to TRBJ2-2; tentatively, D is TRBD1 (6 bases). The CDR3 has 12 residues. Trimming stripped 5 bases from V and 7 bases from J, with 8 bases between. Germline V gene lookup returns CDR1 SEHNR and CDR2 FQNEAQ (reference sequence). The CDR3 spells CASSVDSGELFF. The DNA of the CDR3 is TGTGCCAGCAGCGTGGACAGCGGGGAGCTGTTTTTT. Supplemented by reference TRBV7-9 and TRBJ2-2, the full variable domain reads DTGVSQNPRHKITKRGQNVTFRCDPISEHNRLYWYRQTLGQGPEFLTYFQNEAQLEKSRLLSDRFSAERPKGSFSTLEIQRTEQGDSAMYLCASSVDSGELFFGEGSRLTVL.

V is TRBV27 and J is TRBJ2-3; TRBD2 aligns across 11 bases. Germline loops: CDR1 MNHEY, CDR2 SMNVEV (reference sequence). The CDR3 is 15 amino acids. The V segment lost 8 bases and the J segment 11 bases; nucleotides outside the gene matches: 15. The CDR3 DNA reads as TGTGCCAGCGTACCGGGACTAGCGGCGCTCAATAGGCAGTATTTT. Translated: CASVPGLAALNRQYF.

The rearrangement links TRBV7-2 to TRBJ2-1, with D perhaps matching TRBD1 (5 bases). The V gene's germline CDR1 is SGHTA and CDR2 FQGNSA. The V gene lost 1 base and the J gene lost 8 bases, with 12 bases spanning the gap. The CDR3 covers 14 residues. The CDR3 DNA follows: TGTGCCAGCAGCTTAGAGGACACTACTTATGAGCAGTTCTTC. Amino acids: CASSLEDTTYEQFF.

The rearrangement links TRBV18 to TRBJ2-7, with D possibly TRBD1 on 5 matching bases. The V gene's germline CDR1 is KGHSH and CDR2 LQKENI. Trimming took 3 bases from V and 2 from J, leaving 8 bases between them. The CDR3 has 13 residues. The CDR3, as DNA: TGTGCCAGCTCACCGCCGGACACCTACGAGCAGTACGTC. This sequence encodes CASSPPDTYEQYV.

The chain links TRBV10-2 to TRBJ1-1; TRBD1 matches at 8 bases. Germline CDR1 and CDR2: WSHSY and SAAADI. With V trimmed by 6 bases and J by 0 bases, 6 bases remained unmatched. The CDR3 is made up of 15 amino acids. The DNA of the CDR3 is TGCGCCAGCAGAGGGGGGACAGGAATGAACACTGAAGCTTTCTTT. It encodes CASRGGTGMNTEAFF.

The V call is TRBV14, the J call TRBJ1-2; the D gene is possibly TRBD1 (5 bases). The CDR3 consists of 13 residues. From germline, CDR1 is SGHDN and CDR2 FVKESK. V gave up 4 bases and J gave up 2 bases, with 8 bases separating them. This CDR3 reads CASSRTTNYGYTF. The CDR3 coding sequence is TGTGCCAGCAGCCGGACAACCAACTATGGCTACACCTTC.

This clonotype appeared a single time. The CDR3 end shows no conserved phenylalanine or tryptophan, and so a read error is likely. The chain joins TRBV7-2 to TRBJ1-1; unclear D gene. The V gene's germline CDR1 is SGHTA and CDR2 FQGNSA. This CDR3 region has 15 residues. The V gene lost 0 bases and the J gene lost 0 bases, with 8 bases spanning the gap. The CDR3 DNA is TGTGCCAGCAGCTTAGCACCGATTCTGAACACTGAAGCTTTCTCT. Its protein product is CASSLAPILNTEAFS.

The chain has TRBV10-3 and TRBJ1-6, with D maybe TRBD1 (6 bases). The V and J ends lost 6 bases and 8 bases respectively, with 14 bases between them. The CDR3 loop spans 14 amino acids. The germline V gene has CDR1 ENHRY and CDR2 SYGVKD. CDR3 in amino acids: CAIRNRVRDSPLHF. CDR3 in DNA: TGTGCCATCAGGAACAGGGTTAGGGATTCACCCCTCCACTTT.

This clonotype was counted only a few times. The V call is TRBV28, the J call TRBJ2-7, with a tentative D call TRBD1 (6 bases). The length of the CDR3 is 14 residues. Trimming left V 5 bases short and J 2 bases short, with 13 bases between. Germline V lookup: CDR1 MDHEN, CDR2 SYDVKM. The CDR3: CASSPQGYPYEQYV. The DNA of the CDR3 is TGTGCCAGCAGTCCCCAGGGGTACCCCTACGAGCAGTACGTC.

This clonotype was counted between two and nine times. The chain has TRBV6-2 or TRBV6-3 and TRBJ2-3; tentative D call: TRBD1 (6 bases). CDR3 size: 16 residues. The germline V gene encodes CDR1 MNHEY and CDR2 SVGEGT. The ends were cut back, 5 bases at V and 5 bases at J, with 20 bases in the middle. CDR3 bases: TGTGCCAGCAGTGGCCAGGGGAAGAGGGTAGTAGATACGCAGTATTTT. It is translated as CASSGQGKRVVDTQYF.

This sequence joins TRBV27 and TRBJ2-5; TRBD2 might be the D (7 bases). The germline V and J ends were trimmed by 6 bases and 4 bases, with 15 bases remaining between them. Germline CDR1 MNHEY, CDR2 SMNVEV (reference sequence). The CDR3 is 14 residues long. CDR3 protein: CASRGGGNPETQYF. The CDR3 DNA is TGTGCCAGCAGAGGGGGGGGAAATCCAGAGACCCAGTACTTC.

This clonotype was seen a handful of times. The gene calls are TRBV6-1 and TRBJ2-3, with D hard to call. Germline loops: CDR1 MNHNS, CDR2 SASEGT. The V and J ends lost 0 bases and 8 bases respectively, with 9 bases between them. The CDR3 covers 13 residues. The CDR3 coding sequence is TGTGCCAGCAGTGAAGCCATCTTGGGTACGCAGTATTTT. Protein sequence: CASSEAILGTQYF.